This T cell receptor beta chain is drawn from a study of neurological immune-mediated disorders. Many counts were recorded for this clonotype. The antigen is undetermined. Overall study findings and caveats: HTLV-1-associated myelopathy had the most TCR clonal expansion, whereas multiple sclerosis had the least (lower than in healthy controls).

TCRdb independently ran MiXCR on the 5' RACE reads; one entry per CDR3 protein. The sample records about 48,000 distinct CDR3 sequences, around 10% being singletons. Germline V lookup: CDR1 SNHLY, CDR2 FYNNEI. V dropped 4 bases and J dropped 8 bases, with 4 bases sitting between them. This CDR3 spans 10 amino acids. The chain employs TRBV2 and TRBJ2-3; D unresolved. The clonotype originates from a woman between 35 and 50 years old with HTLV-1-associated myelopathy (HAM/TSP). Sequencing was performed on PBMCs. CDR3 in amino acids: CASSVGTQYF. The CDR3 bases are TGTGCCAGCAGTGTTGGTACGCAGTATTTT.